This T cell receptor beta chain was recorded in a study of blood T cell repertoires in COVID-19. Study-level background: Donors in the United States, Italy and Spain gave samples during acute or convalescent COVID-19. T cells, B-cell-depleted T cells, or PBMCs supplied cDNA or gDNA.

Those enrolled, adults aged roughly 18 to 95 years, came from about two dozen US areas. In the original workflow: Nucleated cell number was recorded as an estimate derived from reference gene primer amplification. This table comes from immunoSEQ multiplex PCR, and its TCRdb copy is limited to in-frame clones, with some not included. V, J and clone size are those of that table, while D and trimming were read from the DNA. The data hold roughly 180,000 clones, with 65% to 85% observed a single time. The sequence was collected from a woman in her thirties or forties with acute COVID-19. The sequencing sample was made of PBMCs or T cells enriched from blood (not recorded which).

The CDR3, as DNA: TGTGCCAGCAGCTTAGTATGGGGGGTCCTTCCGGCCGGGACCCAGTACTTC. Translation: CASSLVWGVLPAGTQYF. This chain joins TRBV7-8 and TRBJ2-5; possibly TRBD2 for D (6 bases). The CDR3 spans 17 residues. The V end lost 1 base, the J end lost 7 bases, and 22 bases lay between the germline ends. From germline, CDR1 is SGHVS and CDR2 FQNEAQ.